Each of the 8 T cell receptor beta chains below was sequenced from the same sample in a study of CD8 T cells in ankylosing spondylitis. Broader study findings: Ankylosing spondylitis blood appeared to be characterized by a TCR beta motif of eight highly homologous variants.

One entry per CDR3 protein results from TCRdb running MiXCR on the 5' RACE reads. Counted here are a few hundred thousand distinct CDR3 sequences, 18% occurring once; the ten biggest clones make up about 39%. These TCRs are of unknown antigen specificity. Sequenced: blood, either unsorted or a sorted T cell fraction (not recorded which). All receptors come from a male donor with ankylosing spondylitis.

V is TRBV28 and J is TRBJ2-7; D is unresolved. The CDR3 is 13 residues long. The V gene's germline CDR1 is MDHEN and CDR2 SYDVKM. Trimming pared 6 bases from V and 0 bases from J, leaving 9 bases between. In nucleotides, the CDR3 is TGTGCCAGCAGCTCCTCCATCTCCTACGAGCAGTACTTC. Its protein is CASSSSISYEQYF. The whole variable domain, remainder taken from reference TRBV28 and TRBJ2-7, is DVKVTQSSRYLVKRTGEKVFLECVQDMDHENMFWYRQDPGLGLRLIYFSYDVKMKEKGDIPEGYSVSREKKERFSLILESASTNQTSMYLCASSSSISYEQYFGPGTRLTVT.

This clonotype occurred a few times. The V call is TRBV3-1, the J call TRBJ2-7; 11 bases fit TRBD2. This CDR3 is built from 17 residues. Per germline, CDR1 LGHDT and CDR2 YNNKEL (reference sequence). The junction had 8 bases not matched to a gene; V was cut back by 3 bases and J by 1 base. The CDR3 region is CASSHRPGLAESYEQYF. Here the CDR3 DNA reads TGTGCCAGCAGCCATCGACCGGGACTAGCGGAATCCTACGAGCAGTACTTC.

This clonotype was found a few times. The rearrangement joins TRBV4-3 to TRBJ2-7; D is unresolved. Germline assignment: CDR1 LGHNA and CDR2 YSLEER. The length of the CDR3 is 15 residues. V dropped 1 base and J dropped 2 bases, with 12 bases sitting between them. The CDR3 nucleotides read TGCGCCAGCAGCCAAGCTGTGGACCCGGCCTACGAGCAGTACTTC. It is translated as CASSQAVDPAYEQYF.

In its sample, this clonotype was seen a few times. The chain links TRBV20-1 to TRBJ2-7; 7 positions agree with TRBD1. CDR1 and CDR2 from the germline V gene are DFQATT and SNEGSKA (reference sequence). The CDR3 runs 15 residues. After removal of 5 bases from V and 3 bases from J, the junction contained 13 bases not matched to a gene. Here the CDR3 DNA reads TGCAGTGCTGAGAACCCGGGACAGCCAAACTACGAGCAGTACTTC. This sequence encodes CSAENPGQPNYEQYF.

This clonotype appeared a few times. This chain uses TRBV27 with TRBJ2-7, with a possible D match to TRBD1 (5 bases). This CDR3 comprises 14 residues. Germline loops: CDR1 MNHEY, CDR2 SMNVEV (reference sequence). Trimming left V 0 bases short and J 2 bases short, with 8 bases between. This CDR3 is CASSLSKGTYEQYF. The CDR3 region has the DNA TGTGCCAGCAGTTTATCGAAGGGGACCTACGAGCAGTACTTC.

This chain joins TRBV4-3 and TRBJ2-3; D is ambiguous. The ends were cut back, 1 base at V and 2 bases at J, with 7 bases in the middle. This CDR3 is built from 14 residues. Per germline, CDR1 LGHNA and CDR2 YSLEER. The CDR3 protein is CASSQGTATDTQYF. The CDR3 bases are TGCGCCAGCAGCCAAGGGACGGCCACAGATACGCAGTATTTT.

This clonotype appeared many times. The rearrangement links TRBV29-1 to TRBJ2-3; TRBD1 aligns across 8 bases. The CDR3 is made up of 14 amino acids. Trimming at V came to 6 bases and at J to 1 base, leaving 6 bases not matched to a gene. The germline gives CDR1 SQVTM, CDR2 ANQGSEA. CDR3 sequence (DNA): TGCAGCGTAACCAGGGGGCTAGGCACAGATACGCAGTATTTT. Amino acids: CSVTRGLGTDTQYF.

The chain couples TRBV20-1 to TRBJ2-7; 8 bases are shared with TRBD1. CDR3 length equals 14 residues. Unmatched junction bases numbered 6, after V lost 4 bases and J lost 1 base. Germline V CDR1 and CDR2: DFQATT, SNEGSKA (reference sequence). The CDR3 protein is CSATGQGSSYEQYF. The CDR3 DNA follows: TGCAGTGCTACCGGACAGGGTTCATCCTACGAGCAGTACTTC.